This T cell receptor beta chain comes out of a study of blood T cell repertoires in COVID-19 (dated by TCRdb to the early 2020s). A note on the overall study: Samples covering the acute and convalescent phases of COVID-19 were provided by collaborators in the United States, Italy and Spain. The prospective study material was composed of cDNA or gDNA derived from T cells, B-cell-depleted T cells, or PBMCs. Deeply sampled blood TCRbeta repertoires from subjects exposed to, actively infected with, or recovered from COVID-19 were included in the dataset. The repertoires were released in a freely available public database meant as a resource for research on the immune response to SARS-CoV-2. The samples were drawn from two sources: the first 160 participants of the ongoing ImmuneRACE study, and 950 to 1,500 subjects contributed by 6 global collaborators. A de-identified subject ID, COVID-19 status, age in years and sex were almost always included in the sample metadata. Where HLA class I and class II types were available, the types were taken from metadata supplied by the sample provider, not from assay-based typing. Overall study results and their limits: Clinical and demographic metadata were provided uncurated, with the amount varying by source and participant.

The germline V end is reduced by 2 bases and the J end by 0 bases; junction bases left unmatched: 6. CDR1 and CDR2, looked up from the germline V gene (reference sequence), are LNHDA and SQIVND. The CDR3 measures 17 amino acids from cysteine to phenylalanine. Left in the record is the CDR3 DNA by itself, 51 bases read in frame from the first base. Enrolling through a virtual design, the prospective study's participants ranged in age from roughly 18 to 89 years and lived across about two dozen United States geographic areas. To assign participants to cohorts, the prospective study relied on clinical history that participants themselves reported in a screening survey and a study questionnaire. Each participant in the prospective study had whole blood, serum and a nasopharyngeal or oropharyngeal swab collected by mobile phlebotomists. Participants in the prospective study had the option to provide additional blood draws and questionnaires over a roughly two-month period. Before DNA extraction, blood samples from the prospective study were shipped at room temperature or frozen.

TCRbeta CDR3 regions were amplified from genomic DNA using the immunoSEQ Assay, a bias-controlled multiplex PCR. Under the source paper's analysis protocol: Within the assay, amplification of reference gene primers was used to estimate how many nucleated cells each sample contained. Sequence reads were collapsed and filtered to measure the absolute abundance of every unique TCRbeta CDR3 rearrangement. For each sample, productive Simpson clonality was calculated by taking the square root of Simpson's diversity index across productive rearrangements. TCRdb re-hosts the immuneACCESS table, in-frame sequences only. Its copies lack some clones; in the studies checked, an unresolved V gene accounts for under half of them, and the cause for the rest is not known. The D gene and trimming were derived from the DNA, and the V and J assignments and clone size from that table. The sample table holds approximately 390,000 clones, of which approximately 91% were seen once. The ten most abundant clones make up around 2.1% of the sample.

Points on this clone: The clone's antigen remains unknown. No per-base quality is available; no much larger clone lies one base away.

The source is a woman between 40 and 55 years old with acute COVID-19. Recombination joined TRBV19 with TRBJ1-3; 8 middle bases align to TRBD1. The sequenced material came from PBMCs or T cells enriched from blood (not recorded which). The CDR3 loop reads CASSITRDRSSGNTIYF. The sequenced DNA: TGTGCCAGTAGTATAACCCGGGACAGGAGCTCTGGAAACACCATATATTTT.